The 20 T cell receptor beta chains reported below all come from one sample, sequenced in a study of OX40 agonist ivuxolimab in advanced cancers. Libraries were constructed by the immunoSEQ multiplex PCR assay. TCRdb re-hosts the immuneACCESS table, in-frame sequences only. Its copies lack some clones; in the studies checked, an unresolved V gene accounts for under half of them, and the cause for the rest is not known. In all, the sample holds tens of thousands of clones, and just under 85% of those were seen once. The top ten clones comprise 1.2% of the sample. Sequenced here: CD4+ or CD8+ T cells sorted from blood, sampled in a trial of the OX40 agonist ivuxolimab. All receptors come from an adult with an advanced solid tumor such as melanoma, head and neck, liver or kidney cancer.

The chain has TRBV29-1 and TRBJ1-4; unclear D gene. Trimming stripped 1 base from V and 3 bases from J, with 9 bases between. This CDR3 spans 14 amino acids. CDR1 is SQVTM, CDR2 ANQGSEA, per germline. DNA for the CDR3: TGCAGCGTTGAAGTCCCGGGATCTAATGAAAAACTGTTTTTT. It is translated as CSVEVPGSNEKLFF.

The count of this clone is one. The rearrangement uses TRBV10-2 and TRBJ1-5; D is undetermined. The ends were cut back, 7 bases at V and 1 base at J, with 11 bases in the middle. CDR1 and CDR2 (germline): WSHSY, SAAADI. The CDR3 loop spans 14 amino acids. CDR3 protein: CASKTSESNQPQHF. The DNA for the CDR3 is TGCGCCAGCAAGACGTCGGAGAGCAATCAGCCCCAGCATTTT.

The V call is TRBV7-8, the J call TRBJ1-3; D not resolved. The length of the CDR3 is 16 residues. V lost 1 base and J lost 0, with 10 bases in between. Per the germline V gene, CDR1 is SGHVS and CDR2 is FQNEAQ. CDR3 loop: CASSLGSVISGNTIYF. The CDR3 region has the DNA TGTGCCAGCAGCTTAGGATCAGTGATCTCTGGAAACACCATATATTTT.

J is TRBJ1-3 and V is TRBV10-3; maybe TRBD1 (6 bases). V lost 11 bases and J 0 bases, leaving 14 bases between the germline ends. Germline values: CDR1 ENHRY, CDR2 SYGVKD. The CDR3 is 14 residues long. In DNA form, the CDR3 reads TGTGCCCCTCCGGGGGGCGCCTCTGGAAACACCATATATTTT. Its translation: CAPPGGASGNTIYF.

The chain joins TRBV5-1 to TRBJ2-3; no definite D call. Looked up from germline, CDR1 is SGHRS and CDR2 is YFSETQ. The CDR3 runs to 15 residues. The V gene lost 4 bases and the J gene lost 0 bases, with 12 bases spanning the gap. The CDR3 DNA reads TGCGCCAGCAGCCCTGGCTGGCGGAGCACAGATACGCAGTATTTT. Protein product: CASSPGWRSTDTQYF.

This clone has more than one count but fewer than ten. The chain employs TRBV4-1 and TRBJ1-3, with 7 bases fitting TRBD1. Germline V gene data show CDR1 as MGHRA and CDR2 as YSYEKL. The trim removed 4 bases at V and 2 bases at J, leaving 11 bases unmatched. CDR3 length: 17 amino acids. CDR3 DNA: TGCGCCAGCAGCCGACAGGGTCTCACCCTCGCTGGAAACACCATATATTTT. Its translation is CASSRQGLTLAGNTIYF.

The rearrangement uses TRBV7-3 and TRBJ1-5, with 7 bases aligning to TRBD1. There are 15 residues in the CDR3. Unmatched junction bases numbered 7, after V lost 2 bases and J lost 6 bases. Germline assignment: CDR1 SGHTA and CDR2 FQGTGA. In DNA, the CDR3 is TGTGCCAGCAGCTTAGGAGGGGGCGCGGGTCAGCCCCAGCATTTT. Protein sequence: CASSLGGGAGQPQHF.

The chain employs TRBV7-3 and TRBJ1-1; D might be TRBD1 (5 bases). V shed 8 bases and J shed 1 base, with 14 bases lying between them. The CDR3 length is 14 residues. Germline-derived CDR1 and CDR2 are SGHTA and FQGTGA. CDR3 residues: CASRPGGANTEAFF. In DNA form, the CDR3 reads TGTGCCAGCCGCCCAGGTGGGGCGAACACTGAAGCTTTCTTT.

This clone was seen once. The chain uses TRBV6-5 and TRBJ1-1; tentatively, D is TRBD1 (5 bases). Germline CDR1 reads MNHEY; CDR2 reads SVGAGI. Trimming pared 6 bases from V and 1 base from J, leaving 12 bases between. The CDR3 runs 14 residues. CDR3 bases: TGTGCCAGCAGCCGGGGCCAGGGGAACACTGAAGCTTTCTTT. Its protein product is CASSRGQGNTEAFF.

The genes are TRBV19 and TRBJ2-3; the D gene could be TRBD1 or TRBD2 (5 bases each). Trimming left V 4 bases short and J 6 bases short, with 17 bases between. Germline V gene data show CDR1 as LNHDA and CDR2 as SQIVND (reference sequence). The CDR3 is 15 amino acids. CDR3 nucleotides: TGTGCCAGTAGTAACAGACCCGGGACCCGGGATACGCAGTATTTT. This translates into CASSNRPGTRDTQYF.

This clone was detected only once. The chain links TRBV5-1 to TRBJ1-4, with 7 bases aligning to TRBD1. CDR3 length: 15 residues. J gave up 5 bases and V 2 bases, and 6 bases lay outside the gene matches. Germline V gene data show CDR1 as SGHRS and CDR2 as YFSETQ. The chain's CDR3 is CASSFWDRVNEKLFF. The CDR3 nucleotides are TGCGCCAGCAGCTTCTGGGACAGAGTCAATGAAAAACTGTTTTTT.

The sample holds one count of this clone. This chain joins TRBV11-3 and TRBJ2-3, with 10 bases fitting TRBD2. The CDR3 has 20 residues. Germline values: CDR1 SGHNT, CDR2 YENEEA. Trimming cost V 1 base and J 1 base; bases outside gene matches: 14. As DNA, the CDR3 is TGTGCCAGCAGCTTAGCTCTGCCCAGCGGGAGGGCCCTCGGCACAGATACGCAGTATTTT. This gives the protein CASSLALPSGRALGTDTQYF.

The chain combines TRBV9 with TRBJ2-1; 7 nucleotides agree with TRBD2. V was pared by 3 bases and J by 2 bases, with 11 bases of the junction left unmatched. Germline V gene sequence: CDR1 SGDLS, CDR2 YYNGEE. This CDR3 region has 17 residues. The CDR3 sequence: CASSAEPRSGTYNEQFF. Written as DNA, the CDR3 is TGTGCCAGCAGCGCCGAACCCCGCAGCGGGACCTACAATGAGCAGTTCTTC. The full variable domain, completed using reference TRBV9 and TRBJ2-1, is DSGVTQTPKHLITATGQRVTLRCSPRSGDLSVYWYQQSLDQGLQFLIQYYNGEERAKGNILERFSAQQFPDLHSELNLSSLELGDSALYFCASSAEPRSGTYNEQFFGPGTRLTVL.

The chain recombines TRBV4-1 with TRBJ2-7; D is possibly TRBD2 (6 bases). The V gene lost 0 bases and the J gene lost 6 bases, with 18 bases spanning the gap. The CDR3 extends over 16 amino acids. CDR1 and CDR2 (germline): MGHRA, YSYEKL. CDR3 loop: CASSQDPGRPRGEQYF. The DNA for the CDR3 is TGCGCCAGCAGCCAAGACCCGGGGAGGCCCCGGGGCGAGCAGTACTTC.

The chain links TRBV7-9 to TRBJ2-7; D is uncertain. The V end was cut by 1 base, the J end by 4 bases, with 8 bases between. Germline CDR1 and CDR2: SEHNR and FQNEAQ (reference sequence). The CDR3 is 13 amino acids. CDR3 amino acids: CASSLGGDYEQYF. The CDR3 nucleotides read TGTGCCAGCAGCTTAGGAGGCGATTACGAGCAGTACTTC. Using reference TRBV7-9 and TRBJ2-7 for the parts outside the CDR3, the full variable domain is DTGVSQNPRHKITKRGQNVTFRCDPISEHNRLYWYRQTLGQGPEFLTYFQNEAQLEKSRLLSDRFSAERPKGSFSTLEIQRTEQGDSAMYLCASSLGGDYEQYFGPGTRLTVT.

CDR3 in amino acids: CASSLELGGHEQYF. The CDR3 DNA reads TGTGCCAGCAGCTTAGAGTTGGGAGGACACGAGCAGTACTTC. V and J are TRBV7-2 and TRBJ2-7; a possible D gene is TRBD2 (6 bases). Trimming cost V 1 base and J 5 bases, with 12 bases left between them. This CDR3 contains 14 residues. Germline CDR1 and CDR2: SGHTA and FQGNSA.

The rearrangement joins TRBV15 to TRBJ2-1; D uncertain. Trimming removed 2 bases from V and 6 bases from J, with 8 bases in between. The germline gives CDR1 LNHNV, CDR2 YYDKDF (reference sequence). CDR3 length equals 13 residues. The DNA of the CDR3 is TGTGCCACCAGCAGAATTCAGCTCAATGAGCAGTTCTTC. Translated, it gives CATSRIQLNEQFF.

The J gene is TRBJ2-1, the V gene TRBV19; D gene unclear. The length of the CDR3 is 19 residues. The V gene's germline CDR1 is LNHDA and CDR2 SQIVND (reference sequence). The ends were cut back, 6 bases at V and 0 bases at J, with 24 bases in the middle. In DNA form, the CDR3 reads TGTGCCAGTAGCCTTCTCGTGGGGAAAGGGTTTAGCTCCTACAATGAGCAGTTCTTC. This sequence encodes CASSLLVGKGFSSYNEQFF.

The rearrangement joins TRBV9 to TRBJ2-2; tentatively, D is TRBD1 (5 bases). Germline assignment: CDR1 SGDLS and CDR2 YYNGEE. V lost 3 bases and J 6 bases, leaving 9 bases between the germline ends. The CDR3 runs to 13 residues. The CDR3 loop reads CASSAMGPGELFF. In DNA, the CDR3 is TGTGCCAGCAGCGCCATGGGGCCCGGGGAGCTGTTTTTT.

CDR3: CASRADAGVYGYTF. As DNA, the CDR3 is TGTGCCAGCAGGGCAGACGCAGGAGTATATGGCTACACCTTC. This chain connects TRBV9 to TRBJ1-2; D is unresolved. Trimming pared 5 bases from V and 5 bases from J, leaving 16 bases between. Germline V CDR1 and CDR2: SGDLS, YYNGEE. The CDR3 is 14 amino acids.